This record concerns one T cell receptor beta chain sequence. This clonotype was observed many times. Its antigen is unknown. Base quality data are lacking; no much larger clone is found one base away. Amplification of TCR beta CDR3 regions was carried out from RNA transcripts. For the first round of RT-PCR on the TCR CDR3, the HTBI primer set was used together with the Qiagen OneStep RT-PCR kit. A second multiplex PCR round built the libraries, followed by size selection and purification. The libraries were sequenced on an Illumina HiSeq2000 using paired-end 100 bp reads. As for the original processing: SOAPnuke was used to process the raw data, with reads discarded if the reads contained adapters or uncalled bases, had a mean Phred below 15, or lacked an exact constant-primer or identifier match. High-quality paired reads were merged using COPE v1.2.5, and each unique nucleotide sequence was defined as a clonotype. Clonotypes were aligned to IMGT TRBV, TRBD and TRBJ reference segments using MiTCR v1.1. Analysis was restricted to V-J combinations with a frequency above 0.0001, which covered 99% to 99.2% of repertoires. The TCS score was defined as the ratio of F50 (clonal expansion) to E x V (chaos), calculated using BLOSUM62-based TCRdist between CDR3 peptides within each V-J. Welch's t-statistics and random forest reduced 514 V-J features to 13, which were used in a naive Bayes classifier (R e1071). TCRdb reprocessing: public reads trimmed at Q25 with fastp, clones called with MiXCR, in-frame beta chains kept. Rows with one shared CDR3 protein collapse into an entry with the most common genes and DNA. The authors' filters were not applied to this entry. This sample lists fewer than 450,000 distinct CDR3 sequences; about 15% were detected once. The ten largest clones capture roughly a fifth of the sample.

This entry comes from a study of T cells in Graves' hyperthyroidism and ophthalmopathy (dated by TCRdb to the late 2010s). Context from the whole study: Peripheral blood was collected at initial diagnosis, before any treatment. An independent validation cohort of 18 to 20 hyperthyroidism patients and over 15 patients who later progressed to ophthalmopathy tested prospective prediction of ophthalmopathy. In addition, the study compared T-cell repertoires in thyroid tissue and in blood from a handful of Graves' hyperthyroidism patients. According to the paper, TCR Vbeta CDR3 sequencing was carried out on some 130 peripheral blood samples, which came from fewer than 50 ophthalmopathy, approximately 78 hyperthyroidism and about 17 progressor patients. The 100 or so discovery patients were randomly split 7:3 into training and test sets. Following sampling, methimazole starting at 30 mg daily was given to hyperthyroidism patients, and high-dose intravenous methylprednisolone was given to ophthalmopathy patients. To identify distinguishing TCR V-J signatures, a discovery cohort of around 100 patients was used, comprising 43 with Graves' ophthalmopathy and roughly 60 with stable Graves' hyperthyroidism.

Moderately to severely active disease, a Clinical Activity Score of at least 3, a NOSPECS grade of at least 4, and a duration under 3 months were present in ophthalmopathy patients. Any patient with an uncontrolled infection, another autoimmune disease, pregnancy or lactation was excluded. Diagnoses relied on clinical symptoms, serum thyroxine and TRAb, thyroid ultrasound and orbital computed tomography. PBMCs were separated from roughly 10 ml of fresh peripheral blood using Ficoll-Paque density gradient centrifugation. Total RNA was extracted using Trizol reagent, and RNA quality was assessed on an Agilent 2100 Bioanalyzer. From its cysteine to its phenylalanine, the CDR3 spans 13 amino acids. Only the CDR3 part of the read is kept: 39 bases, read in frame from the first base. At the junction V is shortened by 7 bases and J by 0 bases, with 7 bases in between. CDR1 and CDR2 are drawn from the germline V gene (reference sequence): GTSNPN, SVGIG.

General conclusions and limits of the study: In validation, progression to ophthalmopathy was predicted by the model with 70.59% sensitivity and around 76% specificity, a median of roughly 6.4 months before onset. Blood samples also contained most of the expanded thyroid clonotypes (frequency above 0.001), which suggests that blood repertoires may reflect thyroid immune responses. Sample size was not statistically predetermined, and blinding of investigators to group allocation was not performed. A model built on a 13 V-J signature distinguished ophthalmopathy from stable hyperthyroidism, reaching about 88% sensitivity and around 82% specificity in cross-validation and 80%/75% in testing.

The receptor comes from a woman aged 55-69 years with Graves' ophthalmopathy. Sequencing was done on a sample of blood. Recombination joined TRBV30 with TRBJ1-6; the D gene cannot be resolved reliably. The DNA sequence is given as TGTGCCTCCTCGGTCTCCTATAATTCACCCCTCCACTTT. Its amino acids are CASSVSYNSPLHF.